This T cell receptor beta chain was profiled in a study of blood T cell repertoires in COVID-19. On the study more broadly: PBMCs, B-cell-depleted T cells, or T cells provided the cDNA or gDNA that made up the material.

The data were produced by immunoSEQ multiplex PCR, yet TCRdb's version contains in-frame clones alone and is incomplete. Of 89,000 or so clones in the sample, 85% were seen once. Germline lookup yields CDR1 SGHDN and CDR2 FVKESK. This CDR3 comprises 16 residues. Trimming left V 1 base short and J 0 bases short, with 10 bases between. Material: peripheral blood. The chain combines TRBV14 with TRBJ1-5; D call uncertain. The TCR sequence derives from a man older than 75 with acute or convalescent COVID-19. The CDR3 region is CASSQGGVHSNQPQHF. CDR3 DNA sequence: TGTGCCAGCAGCCAAGGAGGAGTTCATAGCAATCAGCCCCAGCATTTT.